This T cell receptor (beta chain) was recovered during a study of cytomegalovirus exposure and HLA in healthy donors. Broader study findings: Later on, an analysis found that several of the most significant clusters appeared to be linked to common viral pathogens, which included parvovirus B19. Further analysis, carried out later, found HLA-associated TCR beta chains more clonally expanded than equally common other chains.

Primers: 60 Vbeta forward and 13 Jbeta reverse. Per the authors' pipeline: In a later analysis, 60 million to 90 million unique TCR beta chains included roughly 11 million shared by two or more donors. Clones were sequenced by immunoSEQ multiplex PCR, and TCRdb holds only the in-frame ones, with some missing. V, J and clone size are taken as reported in that table, and D and trimming were inferred from the DNA itself. The top ten hold approximately 31% of the sample, which has about 85,000 clones, over 70% seen once. J lost 8 bases, V lost 0 bases, and 10 bases had no gene match. The CDR3 spans 16 residues. Germline V CDR1 and CDR2: SGHRS, YFSETQ. This clone occurred a few times. Its antigen remains unidentified.

This rearrangement joins TRBV5-1 to TRBJ2-7; 11 bases agree with TRBD2. Material for sequencing was PBMCs. This clonotype originated in a man between 45 and 60 years old in good health and CMV-seropositive. The CDR3 nucleotides are TGCGCCAGCAGCTTGGCCTCGGCTAGCGGGGGGATTAAGCAGTACTTC. Its translation: CASSLASASGGIKQYF.